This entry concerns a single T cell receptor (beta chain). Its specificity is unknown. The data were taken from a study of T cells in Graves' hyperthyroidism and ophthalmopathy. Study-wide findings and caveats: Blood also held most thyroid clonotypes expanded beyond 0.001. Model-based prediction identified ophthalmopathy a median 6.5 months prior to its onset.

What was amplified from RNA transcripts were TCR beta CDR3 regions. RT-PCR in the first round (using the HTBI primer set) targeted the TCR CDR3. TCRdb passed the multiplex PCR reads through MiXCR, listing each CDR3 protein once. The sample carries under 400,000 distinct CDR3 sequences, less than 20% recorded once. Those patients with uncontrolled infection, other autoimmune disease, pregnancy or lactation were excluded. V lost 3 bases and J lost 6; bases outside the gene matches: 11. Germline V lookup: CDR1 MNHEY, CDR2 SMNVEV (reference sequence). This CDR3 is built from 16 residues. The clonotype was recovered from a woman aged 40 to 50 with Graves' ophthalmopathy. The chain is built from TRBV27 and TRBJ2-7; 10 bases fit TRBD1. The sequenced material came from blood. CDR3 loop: CASSFRVGTGVREQYF. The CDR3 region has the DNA TGTGCCAGCAGTTTTAGGGTCGGGACAGGGGTCCGCGAGCAGTACTTC.